Below are 19 T cell receptor beta chains sequenced from a single sample in a study of T cells expressing NK-cell markers. TCRdb processed the 5' RACE reads again and assigns one entry to each CDR3 protein, with no DNA. The sample has about 190,000 distinct CDR3 sequences; the top ten hold 20%. Input material: blood T cells: a sorted CD56 or NKG2C T cell subset, CD4+ or CD8+ T cells, or bulk PBMC T cells (not recorded which). The receptors derive from a man aged 18-70 years in good health.

This sequence joins TRBV12-3 or TRBV12-4 and TRBJ1-2. The CDR3 is 13 residues long. The CDR3 is CASSWAENYGYTF.

The V gene is TRBV2, the J gene TRBJ2-3; TCRdb's assignment of TRBD1 cannot be checked, as there is no DNA. Germline CDR1 is SNHLY and CDR2 is FYNNEI. The CDR3 has 15 residues. CDR3 loop: CASLIRGGLTDTQYF.

The V and J genes are TRBV2 and TRBJ2-7; TCRdb gives TRBD2 as the D gene, but with no DNA this cannot be confirmed. CDR3 length: 11 residues. Per the germline V gene, CDR1 is SNHLY and CDR2 is FYNNEI. CDR3: CASSVRREQYF.

The chain is built from TRBV6-1 and TRBJ1-5; lacking DNA, the TRBD1 call made by TCRdb goes unchecked. The V gene's germline CDR1 is MNHNS and CDR2 SASEGT. The CDR3 length is 15 residues. Here the CDR3 reads CASADRILGSQPQHF.

V is TRBV5-1 and J is TRBJ2-7; TCRdb's D call, TRBD1, is unchecked because there is no DNA. This CDR3 is built from 13 residues. Germline CDR1 is SGHRS and CDR2 is YFSETQ. CDR3: CASSPDNSYEQYF.

The chain employs TRBV29-1 and TRBJ1-1; TCRdb gives TRBD1 as the D gene, but with no DNA this cannot be confirmed. CDR1 is SQVTM, CDR2 ANQGSEA, per germline. There are 13 residues in the CDR3. The CDR3 region is CSVLGVWNTEAFF.

This chain connects TRBV23-1 to TRBJ1-3; TCRdb outputs TRBD1, but without DNA this stays unchecked. TRBV23-1 carries the ORF label, with uncertain function. The CDR3 runs 18 residues. The CDR3 region is CASSQSGKYRGPGNTIYF.

The rearrangement joins TRBV3-1 to TRBJ2-1; TCRdb indicates TRBD2, and absent DNA this call remains unverified. From germline, CDR1 is LGHDT and CDR2 YNNKEL (reference sequence). This CDR3 has 15 residues. The CDR3 here is CASSHLAGSYNEQFF.

The V call is TRBV20-1, the J call TRBJ2-7; TCRdb gives TRBD1 as the D gene, but with no DNA this cannot be confirmed. The CDR3 extends over 16 amino acids. The germline V gene has CDR1 DFQATT and CDR2 SNEGSKA (reference sequence). The CDR3 is CSARDTNWGPTYEQYF.

The chain combines TRBV14 with TRBJ2-3. CDR3 length: 14 residues. The V gene's germline CDR1 is SGHDN and CDR2 FVKESK. The CDR3 region is CASSPWVAADTQYF.

This chain connects TRBV27 to TRBJ2-3; TCRdb designates TRBD2, a call that cannot be tested without DNA. The CDR3 is made up of 15 amino acids. The V gene's germline CDR1 is MNHEY and CDR2 SMNVEV (reference sequence). CDR3 loop: CASRPGTTNSDTQYF.

Here the CDR3 reads CASSFALRQGRNTPNTGELFF. The rearrangement joins TRBV5-4 to TRBJ2-2; lacking DNA, the TRBD1 call made by TCRdb goes unchecked. There are 21 residues in the CDR3. Per germline, CDR1 SGHNT and CDR2 YYREEE (reference sequence). Complete variable domain (other parts from reference TRBV5-4 and TRBJ2-2): ETGVTQSPTHLIKTRGQQVTLRCSSQSGHNTVSWYQQALGQGPQFIFQYYREEENGRGNFPPRFSGLQFPNYSSELNVNALELDDSALYLCASSFALRQGRNTPNTGELFFGEGSRLTVL.

The gene calls are TRBV2 and TRBJ2-7; TCRdb lists TRBD1, though no DNA is available to test this call. The length of the CDR3 is 13 residues. Germline V gene data show CDR1 as SNHLY and CDR2 as FYNNEI. The chain's CDR3 is CAIRTGNSYEQYF.

The rearrangement uses TRBV13 and TRBJ2-7; there is no DNA to check the TCRdb D call of TRBD1. The CDR3 totals 16 residues. Germline assignment: CDR1 PRHDT and CDR2 FYEKMQ (reference sequence). Here the CDR3 reads CASSSETGQGAYEQYF.

This rearrangement joins TRBV12-3 or TRBV12-4 to TRBJ2-5; TCRdb's D gene call, TRBD1, goes unchecked for lack of DNA. The CDR3 consists of 15 residues. CDR3 sequence reads: CASTLGHLGLATQYF.

The chain recombines TRBV20-1 with TRBJ2-7. Germline lookup yields CDR1 DFQATT and CDR2 SNEGSKA (reference sequence). This CDR3 is 15 amino acids long. The CDR3 region is CSVRDRTSDSYEQYF.

The chain uses TRBV6-1 and TRBJ2-5; absent DNA, TCRdb's TRBD2 call cannot be checked. The germline CDR1 and CDR2 sequences are MNHNS and SASEGT. The CDR3 totals 15 residues. CDR3 loop: CASSRTSGGSETQYF.

The chain joins TRBV11-2 to TRBJ2-1. Germline V gene data show CDR1 as SGHAT and CDR2 as FQNNGV. This CDR3 region has 15 residues. CDR3 in amino acids: CASSWGTDRYNEQFF.

The chain is built from TRBV6-7 and TRBJ2-4; checking the TCRdb D call of TRBD1 is not possible without DNA. TRBV6-7 belongs to the ORF category, with a function that is uncertain. The CDR3 spans 18 residues. CDR3 protein: CASSPKTPRGVGKNIQYF.